Listed here are 31 T cell receptor beta chains from one sample, sequenced in a study of T-cell memory formation after mild COVID-19. MiXCR, applied by TCRdb to the 5' RACE reads, yields one record per CDR3 protein. This sample has hundreds of thousands of distinct CDR3 sequences, with 15% to 20% found just once. Material for sequencing was PBMCs or a T cell subset sorted from them (not recorded which). The receptors here all came from an adult woman who had mild COVID-19 (a few samples of this study predate the infection). Cell type and time point are not known.

This clonotype came up a few times. The V gene is TRBV20-1, the J gene TRBJ2-5, with a weak D call TRBD1 (6 bases). Germline V gene lookup returns CDR1 DFQATT and CDR2 SNEGSKA (reference sequence). V was cut by 5 bases and J by 0 bases, with 16 bases left in between. CDR3 length equals 15 residues. The CDR3 region has the DNA TGCAGTGCTGGGGGTGGGGCAGGGGACCAAGAGACCCAGTACTTC. Amino acid sequence: CSAGGGAGDQETQYF.

The V gene is TRBV6-4, the J gene TRBJ2-1; D ambiguous. The CDR3 loop spans 11 amino acids. The V end lost 1 base, the J end lost 8 bases, and 3 bases lay between the germline ends. Germline V gives CDR1 MRHNA, CDR2 SNTAGT. The DNA for the CDR3 is TGTGCCAGCAGTGACTATGATGAGCAGTTCTTC. It translates to CASSDYDEQFF.

This clonotype was detected a few times. The V gene is TRBV18, the J gene TRBJ2-5, with 10 bases aligning to TRBD2. The germline gives CDR1 KGHSH, CDR2 LQKENI. This CDR3 is 15 amino acids long. Losses at the gene ends were 0 bases for V and 5 bases for J; bases not matched to a gene: 3. The CDR3, as DNA: TGTGCCAGCTCACCACCACTAGCGGGGACGGAGACCCAGTACTTC. Translated, it gives CASSPPLAGTETQYF.

There are a few counts of this clonotype. J is TRBJ2-7 and V is TRBV9; TRBD1 matches 8 bases. The CDR3 sequence is 12 residues long. J lost 5 bases, V lost 4 bases, and 2 bases had no gene match. The germline V gene has CDR1 SGDLS and CDR2 YYNGEE. The CDR3 protein is CASSRDRHEQYF. As DNA, the CDR3 is TGTGCCAGCAGCCGGGACAGGCACGAGCAGTACTTC.

The J gene is TRBJ2-1, the V gene TRBV28; D is perhaps TRBD2 (6 bases). This CDR3 comprises 15 residues. Between the trimmed V and J ends, which lost 8 bases and 7 bases, there was a span of 21 bases. CDR1 and CDR2 from the germline V gene are MDHEN and SYDVKM. The CDR3 nucleotides read TGTGCCAGCTGCCCCTGGGGGGAGGAGGCGAATGAGCAGTTCTTC. Amino acid sequence: CASCPWGEEANEQFF.

This chain joins TRBV14 and TRBJ2-3, with 9 bases matching TRBD2. In germline, CDR1 is SGHDN, CDR2 FVKESK. The V and J ends lost 4 bases and 4 bases, in that order; junction bases with no gene match: 18. The CDR3 is 19 amino acids. CDR3 coding DNA: TGTGCCAGCAGCCGCCGAAATGCCGGACTAGCGCCACCCCCAGATACGCAGTATTTT. Protein product: CASSRRNAGLAPPPDTQYF.

The V and J genes are TRBV12-1 and TRBJ2-3; TRBD1 reflects the table's D call only, with no check against the DNA. TRBV12-1 is a listed pseudogene. CDR3 length equals 15 residues. The DNA of the CDR3 is TGTGCCAGCAGCACCCCAGGGGGTGACACAGATACGCAGTATTTT. Translation gives CASSTPGGDTDTQYF.

V gene TRBV30 combines with J gene TRBJ2-3, with unresolved D. Germline lookup yields CDR1 GTSNPN and CDR2 SVGIG (reference sequence). The CDR3 length is 13 residues. Trimming removed 4 bases from V and 6 bases from J, with 14 bases in between. Here the CDR3 DNA reads TGTGCCTGGAATCTTGCTATAGAGGATACGCAGTATTTT. Translation: CAWNLAIEDTQYF.

This clonotype was counted only a few times. The V call is TRBV10-3, the J call TRBJ1-5; D remains ambiguous. Germline values: CDR1 ENHRY, CDR2 SYGVKD. The V end lost 6 bases, the J end lost 0 bases, and 15 bases lay between the germline ends. This CDR3 is 16 amino acids long. The CDR3 is CAISAAGRPSNQPQHF. DNA for the CDR3: TGTGCCATCAGCGCGGCAGGAAGACCTAGCAATCAGCCCCAGCATTTT.

This clonotype has just a few counts. The CDR3 loop reads CASNTGTRGETQYF. Here the CDR3 DNA reads TGTGCCAGCAACACCGGGACTAGAGGGGAGACCCAGTACTTC. The rearrangement joins TRBV2 to TRBJ2-5; 8 bases fit TRBD2. The CDR3 has 14 amino acids. V gave up 7 bases and J gave up 5 bases; unmatched junction bases: 9. Germline CDR1 SNHLY, CDR2 FYNNEI.

This clonotype was observed a handful of times. V gene TRBV12-3 or TRBV12-4 combines with J gene TRBJ2-7; D perhaps matches TRBD1 (5 bases). V gave up 3 bases and J gave up 3 bases, with 6 bases separating them. This CDR3 region has 12 residues. CDR3 amino acids: CASSFGHYEQYF. DNA for the CDR3: TGTGCCAGCAGTTTTGGACACTACGAGCAGTACTTC.

The chain joins TRBV5-4 to TRBJ2-5; 7 bases are a match to TRBD2. V shed 8 bases and J 10 bases; nucleotides not matched to a gene: 11. The CDR3 is 12 residues long. The germline V gene has CDR1 SGHNT and CDR2 YYREEE (reference sequence). The CDR3 DNA reads TGTGCCAGGACTAGCCCGGGTGAGGGCCAGTACTTC. Translating gives CARTSPGEGQYF.

The rearrangement links TRBV20-1 to TRBJ1-4; 9 nucleotides match TRBD1. Germline-derived CDR1 and CDR2 are DFQATT and SNEGSKA (reference sequence). Trimming cost V 4 bases and J 8 bases; bases outside gene matches: 5. The CDR3 is made up of 13 amino acids. In nucleotides, the CDR3 is TGCAGTGCTAAGGACAGGGGAGGAGAAAAACTGTTTTTT. Encoded protein: CSAKDRGGEKLFF.

This chain joins TRBV7-9 and TRBJ2-7, with 10 nucleotides matching TRBD1. Per the germline V gene, CDR1 is SEHNR and CDR2 is FQNEAQ (reference sequence). The CDR3 covers 15 residues. V gave up 1 base and J gave up 5 bases; unmatched junction bases: 5. CDR3 in DNA: TGTGCCAGCAGCTTAGTATCGGGACAGGGGAACGAGCAGTACTTC. Its protein product is CASSLVSGQGNEQYF.

This clonotype was seen a handful of times. In DNA, the CDR3 is TGCGCCAGCAGCCAGAGGGGGGGGGCAAGAACCTACGAGCAGTACTTC. Protein sequence: CASSQRGGARTYEQYF. This chain joins TRBV5-1 and TRBJ2-7, with D tentatively TRBD2 (7 bases). From germline, CDR1 is SGHRS and CDR2 YFSETQ. The ends were cut back, 4 bases at V and 2 bases at J, with 19 bases in the middle. This CDR3 has 16 amino acids.

This clonotype was seen a handful of times. The chain joins TRBV7-9 to TRBJ1-2, with 9 bases identical to TRBD1. The V segment lost 3 bases and the J segment 6 bases; nucleotides outside the gene matches: 8. CDR3 length: 15 residues. Germline CDR1 reads SEHNR; CDR2 reads FQNEAQ (reference sequence). The CDR3 spells CASSFPRDRVNGYTF. The CDR3, as DNA: TGTGCCAGCAGCTTTCCCCGGGACAGGGTGAATGGCTACACCTTC. Complete variable domain (other parts from reference TRBV7-9 and TRBJ1-2): DTGVSQNPRHKITKRGQNVTFRCDPISEHNRLYWYRQTLGQGPEFLTYFQNEAQLEKSRLLSDRFSAERPKGSFSTLEIQRTEQGDSAMYLCASSFPRDRVNGYTFGSGTRLTVV.

This clonotype was observed a few times. This chain joins TRBV7-2 and TRBJ2-3; 9 nucleotides line up with TRBD1. In germline, CDR1 is SGHTA, CDR2 FQGNSA. CDR3 length: 17 amino acids. After removal of 1 base from V and 3 bases from J, the junction contained 8 bases not matched to a gene. CDR3 sequence reads: CASSLGAPGTGTDTQYF. The CDR3 region has the DNA TGTGCCAGCAGCTTAGGGGCCCCCGGGACAGGGACAGATACGCAGTATTTT.

V usage is TRBV6-1 and J usage is TRBJ2-7; 7 bases are a match to TRBD1. Germline V lookup: CDR1 MNHNS, CDR2 SASEGT. This CDR3 comprises 14 residues. Trimming cost V 4 bases and J 0 bases; bases outside gene matches: 3. CDR3 DNA sequence: TGTGCCAGCAGTGTGACAGGGAACTCCTACGAGCAGTACTTC. This gives the protein CASSVTGNSYEQYF.

This clonotype occurred a few times. V is TRBV5-1 and J is TRBJ2-3; D uncertain. Germline lookup yields CDR1 SGHRS and CDR2 YFSETQ. V was clipped by 0 bases and J by 2 bases, with 13 bases between them. The CDR3 sequence is 16 residues long. The chain's CDR3 is CASSLEVAPPTDTQYF. CDR3 coding DNA: TGCGCCAGCAGCTTGGAAGTAGCTCCACCCACAGATACGCAGTATTTT.

This clonotype has a handful of counts. This chain uses TRBV14 with TRBJ2-7; D assignment may be TRBD1 or TRBD2 (5 bases each). The V end was cut by 0 bases, the J end by 0 bases, with 12 bases between. The CDR3 has 16 amino acids. Looked up from germline, CDR1 is SGHDN and CDR2 is FVKESK. The CDR3 reads CASSQDRTGLSYEQYF. CDR3 coding DNA: TGTGCCAGCAGCCAAGATAGAACAGGACTCTCCTACGAGCAGTACTTC.

The V call is TRBV12-3 or TRBV12-4, the J call TRBJ1-1, with 7 bases fitting TRBD1. CDR3 length equals 12 residues. The J segment lost 6 bases and the V segment lost 6 bases, leaving 4 bases of the junction unmatched. The CDR3 sequence: CASRGDSSEAFF. Here the CDR3 DNA reads TGTGCCAGCAGAGGGGACAGTTCTGAAGCTTTCTTT.

In its sample, this clonotype was seen a few times. The V and J genes are TRBV5-4 and TRBJ2-1; 8 nucleotides align to TRBD2. Germline V gene sequence: CDR1 SGHNT, CDR2 YYREEE (reference sequence). The V segment lost 4 bases and the J segment 9 bases; nucleotides outside the gene matches: 3. This CDR3 is 12 amino acids long. DNA for the CDR3: TGTGCCAGCAGCACGGGGGGGCGTGAGCAGTTCTTC. Encoded protein: CASSTGGREQFF.

The chain links TRBV5-1 to TRBJ1-6; 7 bases fit TRBD1. Germline V gene lookup returns CDR1 SGHRS and CDR2 YFSETQ. The CDR3 has 13 residues. The trim removed 3 bases at V and 9 bases at J, leaving 3 bases unmatched. DNA of the CDR3: TGCGCCAGCAGCTGGGGGACAGCTTCACCCCTCCACTTT. It translates to CASSWGTASPLHF.

The rearrangement uses TRBV14 and TRBJ2-5; weak D call: TRBD1 (6 bases). CDR1 and CDR2 (germline): SGHDN, FVKESK. The V end was cut by 6 bases, the J end by 7 bases, with 21 bases between. CDR3 length equals 15 residues. The CDR3 protein is CASRPSTGIWGTQYF. The CDR3 DNA sequence: TGTGCCAGCAGACCTAGTACAGGGATTTGGGGGACCCAGTACTTC.

The rearrangement uses TRBV12-3 or TRBV12-4 and TRBJ1-4, with D possibly TRBD1 on 5 matching bases. V was clipped by 5 bases and J by 8 bases, with 9 bases between them. This CDR3 spans 12 amino acids. The CDR3 DNA sequence: TGTGCCAGCAGTCCCTGGGGCGAAAAACTGTTTTTT. It encodes CASSPWGEKLFF.

This clonotype was detected a few times. This sequence joins TRBV6-5 and TRBJ1-6; a weak D match, TRBD1 (5 bases). The CDR3 sequence is 14 residues long. V lost 5 bases, J lost 7 bases, and 12 bases lay in between. Looked up from germline, CDR1 is MNHEY and CDR2 is SVGAGI. The CDR3 bases are TGTGCCAGCAGTCCGGGACGGGGAAATTCACCCCTCCACTTT. Translation gives CASSPGRGNSPLHF.

There are a few counts of this clonotype. This chain connects TRBV11-2 to TRBJ2-5, with 7 nucleotides matching TRBD2. This CDR3 region has 18 residues. In germline, CDR1 is SGHAT, CDR2 FQNNGV. J lost 4 bases, V lost 1 base, and 15 bases had no gene match. The CDR3 DNA reads as TGTGCCAGCAGCTTAGGAAGGACTAGTTTCAGCTTAACAGAGACCCAGTACTTC. This sequence encodes CASSLGRTSFSLTETQYF.

This clonotype was seen repeatedly, ten times or more. This chain connects TRBV4-3 to TRBJ2-1, with 8 bases that match TRBD2. Losses at the gene ends were 0 bases for V and 10 bases for J; bases not matched to a gene: 11. The CDR3 length is 16 residues. Germline V CDR1 and CDR2: LGHNA, YSLEER. The CDR3 nucleotides are TGCGCCAGCAGCCAAGATCCCGGGGGGGGCCCCTTCGAGCAGTTCTTC. Protein: CASSQDPGGGPFEQFF.

This clonotype was observed a few times. V is TRBV6-5 and J is TRBJ2-4, with D uncertain. The CDR3 totals 16 residues. Germline V CDR1 and CDR2: MNHEY, SVGAGI. V was shortened by 2 bases and J by 13 bases, with 24 bases between the two germline ends. Here the CDR3 DNA reads TGTGCCAGCAGTTACCCCCCCCCTATCGACCGGCCCCCACAGTACTTC. It specifies CASSYPPPIDRPPQYF.

This clonotype has just a few counts. V and J are TRBV9 and TRBJ2-3; 8 positions agree with TRBD2. The CDR3 runs 17 residues. The germline gives CDR1 SGDLS, CDR2 YYNGEE. V dropped 4 bases and J dropped 4; count of bases not matched to a gene: 14. The DNA for the CDR3 is TGTGCCAGCAGCCCACGCGTGACGGGAGGGCCCGCAGATACGCAGTATTTT. This encodes CASSPRVTGGPADTQYF.

Ten or more counts support this clonotype. J is TRBJ2-7 and V is TRBV5-6, with TRBD2 matching 8 bases. The CDR3 contains 15 residues. The junction had 8 bases not matched to a gene; V was cut back by 4 bases and J by 2 bases. Germline loops: CDR1 SGHDT, CDR2 YYEEEE. CDR3 nucleotide sequence: TGTGCCAGCAGCCGGAGCGGGGGTCTAACCTACGAGCAGTACTTC. Protein: CASSRSGGLTYEQYF. The whole variable domain, filled in from reference TRBV5-6 and TRBJ2-7, reads DAGVTQSPTHLIKTRGQQVTLRCSPKSGHDTVSWYQQALGQGPQFIFQYYEEEERQRGNFPDRFSGHQFPNYSSELNVNALLLGDSALYLCASSRSGGLTYEQYFGPGTRLTVT.